A single count supports the clone carrying this TCR beta chain. The method was immunoSEQ multiplex PCR; TCRdb's version includes in-frame clones alone and lacks a portion of them. The profile shows 65,000 to 85,000 clones, around 84% of them singletons. The CDR3 loop spans 12 amino acids. Per germline, CDR1 ENHRY and CDR2 SYGVKD. The germline V and J ends were trimmed by 6 bases and 7 bases, with 10 bases remaining between them. The sample belongs to a study of OX40 agonist ivuxolimab in advanced cancers. Specimen: CD4+ or CD8+ T cells sorted from blood, collected in a trial of the OX40 agonist ivuxolimab. The sequence was obtained from an adult with an advanced solid tumor such as melanoma, head and neck, liver or kidney cancer. The genes are TRBV10-3 and TRBJ1-3; D remains unclear. The CDR3 sequence: CAIRALGNTIYF. In DNA, the CDR3 is TGTGCCATCAGGGCCCTTGGGAACACCATATATTTT.